Below are 9 T cell receptor beta chains sequenced from a single sample in a study of radiation and T cells in renal cell carcinoma. The time point denotes: blood 2 weeks post-SBRT. The treatment here: 15 Gy SBRT to primary tumor, nephrectomy 4 weeks later. This table comes from immunoSEQ multiplex PCR, and its TCRdb copy is limited to in-frame clones, with some not included. The data contain about 130,000 clones, around 85% of them singletons. Specimen: blood, collected from a patient whose treatment included radiotherapy and nephrectomy. These TCRs come from a man aged 45-65 years with renal cell carcinoma.

V and J are TRBV6-1 and TRBJ1-1; D gene uncertain. The CDR3 is 15 residues long. The germline CDR1 and CDR2 sequences are MNHNS and SASEGT. V lost 5 bases to trimming and J lost 0 bases, with 13 bases between them. CDR3 sequence reads: CASSPNGELNTEAFF. In DNA form, the CDR3 reads TGTGCCAGCAGTCCAAATGGGGAATTGAACACTGAAGCTTTCTTT.

The chain employs TRBV11-2 and TRBJ1-1, with 7 bases fitting TRBD1. Trimming took 3 bases from V and 3 from J; bases not matched to a gene: 7. CDR3 length equals 15 residues. Germline V gene sequence: CDR1 SGHAT, CDR2 FQNNGV. The CDR3: CASSFGRTGDTEAFF. CDR3 bases: TGTGCCAGCAGCTTTGGTCGTACAGGGGACACTGAAGCTTTCTTT. Looking up the rest from reference TRBV11-2 and TRBJ1-1 gives the full variable domain: EAGVAQSPRYKIIEKRQSVAFWCNPISGHATLYWYQQILGQGPKLLIQFQNNGVVDDSQLPKDRFSAERLKGVDSTLKIQPAKLEDSAVYLCASSFGRTGDTEAFFGQGTRLTVV.

The table lists this clone with a count of one. The gene calls are TRBV19 and TRBJ1-3; D gene uncertain. The V gene's germline CDR1 is LNHDA and CDR2 SQIVND (reference sequence). V lost 7 bases and J lost 0, with 13 bases in between. The CDR3 totals 15 residues. The CDR3 nucleotides are TGTGCCAGTAACTCCCGATGGTTCTCTGGAAACACCATATATTTT. Translated: CASNSRWFSGNTIYF.

The V gene is TRBV6-1, the J gene TRBJ2-3; perhaps TRBD2 as D (6 bases). The V end was cut by 2 bases, the J end by 4 bases, with 13 bases between. From germline, CDR1 is MNHNS and CDR2 SASEGT. The CDR3 length is 15 residues. DNA for the CDR3: TGTGCCAGCAGTGAAACCCCCCGGGAGTCAGATACGCAGTATTTT. Encoded protein: CASSETPRESDTQYF.

The rearrangement links TRBV27 to TRBJ2-5, with TRBD2 as a possible D gene (5 bases). The CDR3 loop spans 13 amino acids. Germline V gives CDR1 MNHEY, CDR2 SMNVEV (reference sequence). Between the trimmed V and J ends, which lost 7 bases and 2 bases, there was a span of 11 bases. The CDR3 is CASKVGGQETQYF. CDR3 in DNA: TGTGCCAGCAAAGTGGGCGGGCAAGAGACCCAGTACTTC.

The chain carries TRBV5-1 and TRBJ2-6; 7 nucleotides agree with TRBD1. The germline V gene has CDR1 SGHRS and CDR2 YFSETQ. There are 16 residues in the CDR3. V lost 4 bases to trimming and J lost 0 bases; unmatched junction nucleotides: 4. Here the CDR3 reads CASSRTGSSGANVLTF. As DNA, the CDR3 is TGCGCCAGCAGCAGGACAGGTAGCTCTGGGGCCAACGTCCTGACTTTC.

This chain joins TRBV14 and TRBJ1-4, with D hard to call. This CDR3 is built from 13 residues. Deletions cut 3 bases from V and 6 bases from J, with 8 bases between. Germline lookup yields CDR1 SGHDN and CDR2 FVKESK. This CDR3 is CASSQGWDEKLFF. Written as DNA, the CDR3 is TGTGCCAGCAGCCAGGGCTGGGATGAAAAACTGTTTTTT.

The CDR3 loop is CASSTGEYQPQHF. In DNA form, the CDR3 reads TGTGCCAGTAGTACAGGGGAGTATCAGCCCCAGCATTTT. This sequence joins TRBV19 and TRBJ1-5; TRBD1 is a possible D gene (6 bases). The CDR3 contains 13 residues. The germline V gene encodes CDR1 LNHDA and CDR2 SQIVND (reference sequence). Trimming removed 4 bases at V and 5 bases at J, with 9 bases between.

This chain joins TRBV7-2 and TRBJ1-5; D is uncertain. Trimming took 3 bases from V and 6 from J, leaving 12 bases between them. This CDR3 comprises 14 residues. CDR1 is SGHTA and CDR2 is FQGNSA in the germline V gene. DNA of the CDR3: TGTGCCAGCAGCTTTACAATTGTGGGTCAGCCCCAGCATTTT. Translating it yields CASSFTIVGQPQHF. The whole variable domain, filled in from reference TRBV7-2 and TRBJ1-5, reads GAGVSQSPSNKVTEKGKDVELRCDPISGHTALYWYRQSLGQGLEFLIYFQGNSAPDKSGLPSDRFSAERTGGSVSTLTIQRTQQEDSAVYLCASSFTIVGQPQHFGDGTRLSIL.